These 15 T cell receptor beta chains came from one sample sequenced in a study of blood T cell repertoires in COVID-19. The protocol was immunoSEQ multiplex PCR, while the TCRdb copy is restricted to in-frame clones and leaves out a portion. Altogether about 130,000 clones are present, about four fifths being singletons, with the ten largest covering more than 15%. The sequenced sample was PBMCs or T cells enriched from blood (not recorded which). These receptors all come from a man aged 30 to 45 who had recovered from COVID-19.

The chain employs TRBV5-4 and TRBJ2-7; 8 bases fit TRBD2. V was clipped by 4 bases and J by 5 bases; unmatched bases: 11. This CDR3 has 15 amino acids. Germline V gene lookup returns CDR1 SGHNT and CDR2 YYREEE (reference sequence). The CDR3 DNA reads TGTGCCAGCAGCCGAGCCGGGACTAGAGTACACGAGCAGTACTTC. Its protein product is CASSRAGTRVHEQYF.

The V call is TRBV5-6, the J call TRBJ2-7, with 9 bases fitting TRBD2. Germline CDR1 is SGHDT and CDR2 is YYEEEE. J was trimmed by 1 base and V by 4 bases; bases with no gene match: 15. This CDR3 comprises 18 residues. The CDR3 spells CASSPPIGGSGRSYEQYF. CDR3 bases: TGTGCCAGCAGCCCCCCGATTGGGGGTAGCGGGAGATCCTACGAGCAGTACTTC.

The V call is TRBV7-9, the J call TRBJ1-1; 7 nucleotides agree with TRBD1. Germline trimming cut 1 base from V and 7 bases from J; bases unmatched to any gene: 6. The germline CDR1 and CDR2 sequences are SEHNR and FQNEAQ (reference sequence). This CDR3 region has 14 residues. CDR3: CASSLGGGRFEAFF. In DNA, the CDR3 is TGTGCCAGCAGCTTAGGAGGGGGCAGGTTTGAAGCTTTCTTT.

The chain carries TRBV5-1 and TRBJ2-3, with 13 bases lining up with TRBD2. CDR1 and CDR2 (germline): SGHRS, YFSETQ. V dropped 3 bases and J dropped 4; count of bases not matched to a gene: 11. The CDR3 length is 18 residues. The CDR3 loop is CASSSGTSGAWGADTQYF. DNA for the CDR3: TGCGCCAGCAGCTCGGGGACTAGCGGGGCCTGGGGGGCAGATACGCAGTATTTT.

This chain links TRBV2 with TRBJ1-1; D is unclear. V lost 6 bases to trimming and J lost 4 bases, with 9 bases between them. Germline V gene sequence: CDR1 SNHLY, CDR2 FYNNEI. CDR3 size: 12 residues. For the CDR3, the DNA is TGTGCCAGCAGAGAGTTGAGCACTGAAGCTTTCTTT. This translates into CASRELSTEAFF.

The V and J genes are TRBV24-1 and TRBJ2-1, with TRBD2 matching 9 bases. Germline V gene sequence: CDR1 KGHDR, CDR2 SFDVKD. The CDR3 runs to 15 residues. V lost 4 bases, J lost 8 bases, and 8 bases stayed unmatched. CDR3 nucleotides: TGTGCCACCAGTGAGCGAGCGGGGGGATACGATGAGCAGTTCTTC. This gives the protein CATSERAGGYDEQFF.

This clone was recorded many times. The V gene is TRBV9, the J gene TRBJ1-6; TRBD1 matches at 9 bases. Germline loops: CDR1 SGDLS, CDR2 YYNGEE. CDR3 length equals 14 residues. V was clipped by 3 bases and J by 9 bases; unmatched bases: 4. This CDR3 is CASSAQGAASPLHF. The DNA for the CDR3 is TGTGCCAGCAGCGCACAGGGGGCTGCTTCACCCCTCCACTTT.

The chain is built from TRBV7-9 and TRBJ1-1, with TRBD1 matching over 8 bases. The CDR3 runs 14 residues. After removal of 5 bases from V and 3 bases from J, the junction contained 5 bases not matched to a gene. Germline loops: CDR1 SEHNR, CDR2 FQNEAQ (reference sequence). CDR3 amino acids: CASSNRGFDTEAFF. As DNA, the CDR3 is TGTGCCAGCAGCAACAGGGGGTTCGACACTGAAGCTTTCTTT. The full variable domain, completed using reference TRBV7-9 and TRBJ1-1, is DTGVSQNPRHKITKRGQNVTFRCDPISEHNRLYWYRQTLGQGPEFLTYFQNEAQLEKSRLLSDRFSAERPKGSFSTLEIQRTEQGDSAMYLCASSNRGFDTEAFFGQGTRLTVV.

The genes are TRBV5-4 and TRBJ2-1, with a weak D call TRBD2 (5 bases). With 0 bases removed from V and 10 bases from J, the gap between germline ends came to 14 bases. The CDR3 length is 14 residues. The germline gives CDR1 SGHNT, CDR2 YYREEE (reference sequence). The DNA for the CDR3 is TGTGCCAGCAGCTTGGCCGGCGGGCGAATGGAGCAGTTCTTC. It is translated as CASSLAGGRMEQFF. Variable domain in full (rest from reference TRBV5-4 and TRBJ2-1): ETGVTQSPTHLIKTRGQQVTLRCSSQSGHNTVSWYQQALGQGPQFIFQYYREEENGRGNFPPRFSGLQFPNYSSELNVNALELDDSALYLCASSLAGGRMEQFFGPGTRLTVL.

In this sample, this clone turned up once. The rearrangement links TRBV2 to TRBJ1-5, with D unresolved. V lost 3 bases and J 8 bases, leaving 17 bases between the germline ends. CDR1 is SNHLY, CDR2 FYNNEI, per germline. CDR3 length: 15 residues. CDR3 nucleotide sequence: TGTGCCAGCAGTGACGGTACCCGGGGTACCGAGCCCCAGCATTTT. This sequence encodes CASSDGTRGTEPQHF.

The chain has TRBV9 and TRBJ1-1, with TRBD1 identical over 7 bases. With 2 bases clipped from V and 3 bases from J, the junction kept 4 bases outside the gene matches. The CDR3 runs to 14 residues. Germline V gene data show CDR1 as SGDLS and CDR2 as YYNGEE. CDR3 coding DNA: TGTGCCAGCAGCGTCGGAGGGACAGACACTGAAGCTTTCTTT. Amino acid sequence: CASSVGGTDTEAFF.

The table lists this clone with a few counts. This sequence joins TRBV10-3 and TRBJ2-7, with TRBD2 matching over 12 bases. The CDR3 runs to 18 residues. V trimming: 5 bases; J trimming: 4 bases; junction bases outside the gene matches: 15. CDR1 and CDR2 (germline): ENHRY, SYGVKD. This CDR3 reads CAISRPPGLAGGLYEQYF. The CDR3 nucleotides read TGTGCCATCAGTCGACCGCCGGGACTAGCGGGTGGCTTGTACGAGCAGTACTTC.

The chain uses TRBV19 and TRBJ2-1, with TRBD2 matching over 9 bases. The CDR3 runs to 16 residues. Trimming at V came to 4 bases and at J to 7 bases, leaving 11 bases not matched to a gene. The germline V gene encodes CDR1 LNHDA and CDR2 SQIVND (reference sequence). CDR3 coding DNA: TGTGCCAGTAGTAGGCGGTGGTCTAGCGGGATGAATGAGCAGTTCTTC. It specifies CASSRRWSSGMNEQFF.

The chain carries TRBV7-8 and TRBJ2-2; weak D call: TRBD1 (5 bases). With 8 bases removed from V and 0 bases from J, the gap between germline ends came to 13 bases. The CDR3 is 15 residues long. Looked up from germline, CDR1 is SGHVS and CDR2 is FQNEAQ. This CDR3 reads CASGGRASNTGELFF. In nucleotides, the CDR3 is TGTGCCAGCGGTGGCAGGGCCTCGAACACCGGGGAGCTGTTTTTT.

V and J are TRBV6-5 and TRBJ1-2; tentative D call: TRBD1 (6 bases). From germline, CDR1 is MNHEY and CDR2 SVGAGI. Deletions cut 7 bases from V and 6 bases from J, with 15 bases between. This CDR3 is built from 13 residues. The CDR3, as DNA: TGTGCCAGCAAGTTTCAGGGGAGCGATGGCTACACCTTC. The encoded protein is CASKFQGSDGYTF.